This passage covers 4 T cell receptor beta chains from one sample sequenced in a study of shared clonotypes between healthy human individuals. Some clones are missing from TCRdb's copy, which holds only in-frame ones; the method was immunoSEQ multiplex PCR. The table lists under 2.5 million clones, 85% to 95% of them singletons. The specimen was naive CD4+ T cells from PBMCs. The subset was: CD45RA+ positively selected. These receptors were collected from a man aged 18 to 35 in good health. Some clones in this sample may be carry-over from other donors' samples.

This rearrangement joins TRBV5-1 to TRBJ2-7; 7 positions match TRBD1. The trim removed 4 bases at V and 2 bases at J, leaving 9 bases unmatched. Germline V CDR1 and CDR2: SGHRS, YFSETQ. CDR3 length: 15 amino acids. CDR3 DNA: TGCGCCAGCAGCCCGACCGGGACAGCACCCTACGAGCAGTACTTC. This codes for CASSPTGTAPYEQYF.

The chain combines TRBV29-1 with TRBJ1-2; TRBD1 might be the D (6 bases). The CDR3 sequence is 12 residues long. V was trimmed by 5 bases and J by 7 bases, leaving 14 bases between them. Germline V gives CDR1 SQVTM, CDR2 ANQGSEA. The CDR3 here is CSVNWGASGYTF. The CDR3 DNA reads as TGCAGCGTTAACTGGGGGGCGAGTGGCTACACCTTC. Combining the CDR3 with reference TRBV29-1 and TRBJ1-2 gives the whole variable domain SAVISQKPSRDICQRGTSLTIQCQVDSQVTMMFWYRQQPGQSLTLIATANQGSEATYESGFVIDKFPISRPNLTFSTLTVSNMSPEDSSIYLCSVNWGASGYTFGSGTRLTVV.

The J gene is TRBJ1-2, the V gene TRBV21-1. TRBV21-1 is termed a pseudogene. The CDR3 has 13 residues. As DNA, the CDR3 is TGTGCCAGCAGCAAAGAGGGCCCGTGGGGAGCCCACTTC. The encoded protein is CASSKEGPWGAHF.

The V gene is TRBV10-3, the J gene TRBJ2-7; D might be TRBD1 (6 bases). Trimming took off 6 bases at V and 2 bases at J, with 14 bases between the two ends. Germline loops: CDR1 ENHRY, CDR2 SYGVKD. The CDR3 runs to 14 residues. Here the CDR3 DNA reads TGTGCCATCAGGCCCGGACAGTTTACCTACGAGCAGTACTTC. Its translation is CAIRPGQFTYEQYF.